Each of the 17 T cell receptor beta chains below was sequenced from the same sample in a study of T cells in Graves' hyperthyroidism and ophthalmopathy. Amplification of TCR beta CDR3 regions was performed using RNA transcripts as template. Initially, a first-round RT-PCR of the TCR CDR3 employed the HTBI primer set. TCRdb re-called the multiplex PCR reads through MiXCR, storing one row per CDR3 protein. The data show roughly 710,000 distinct CDR3 sequences, under 45% seen once. The sample comprised blood. All receptors derive from a middle-aged woman with Graves' hyperthyroidism.

The chain joins TRBV29-1 to TRBJ1-1; 8 nucleotides align to TRBD1. The CDR3 has 12 amino acids. Trimming took 8 bases from V and 5 from J; bases not matched to a gene: 7. CDR1 and CDR2 (germline): SQVTM, ANQGSEA. CDR3 sequence (DNA): TGCAGCATAGCAGGGGGCAGGACTGAAGCTTTCTTT. Its protein product is CSIAGGRTEAFF.

The J gene is TRBJ1-1, the V gene TRBV19; unclear D gene. CDR1 and CDR2 (germline): LNHDA, SQIVND (reference sequence). V gave up 5 bases and J gave up 5 bases, with 18 bases separating them. This CDR3 is built from 15 residues. The CDR3 loop is CASSVWRTTATEAFF. Written as DNA, the CDR3 is TGTGCCAGTAGTGTCTGGCGCACCACCGCAACTGAAGCTTTCTTT.

This clonotype appeared a few times. This chain joins TRBV5-1 and TRBJ2-2; 8 bases fit TRBD1. V gave up 2 bases and J gave up 2 bases; unmatched junction bases: 5. The CDR3 is made up of 16 amino acids. Germline values: CDR1 SGHRS, CDR2 YFSETQ. The CDR3 here is CASSFRDRSNTGELFF. The DNA of the CDR3 is TGCGCCAGCAGCTTCCGGGACAGGTCTAACACCGGGGAGCTGTTTTTT.

This clonotype was seen at least ten times. This sequence joins TRBV2 and TRBJ1-2; the D gene is possibly TRBD1 (5 bases). This CDR3 region has 11 residues. Germline V gene lookup returns CDR1 SNHLY and CDR2 FYNNEI. Trimming pared 9 bases from V and 8 bases from J, leaving 13 bases between. CDR3 DNA sequence: TGTGCCAGTTCCCGACAGTTCGGCTACACCTTC. Amino acid sequence: CASSRQFGYTF.

This clonotype was seen a few times. The CDR3, as DNA: TGTGCCAGCAGTGACAGGGAAAGCGGAGTCCAGTACTTC. This sequence encodes CASSDRESGVQYF. The rearrangement joins TRBV6-4 to TRBJ2-5, with D maybe TRBD2 (5 bases). The CDR3 runs 13 residues. CDR1 is MRHNA and CDR2 is SNTAGT in the germline V gene. Trimming left V 2 bases short and J 10 bases short, with 14 bases between.

This clonotype was seen a handful of times. The rearrangement uses TRBV28 and TRBJ1-1; D not certain. Germline CDR1 MDHEN, CDR2 SYDVKM. This CDR3 has 13 residues. V gave up 5 bases and J gave up 3 bases, with 10 bases separating them. The CDR3 DNA sequence: TGTGCCAGCAGTCCAGATTCGGACACTGAAGCTTTCTTT. Its translation: CASSPDSDTEAFF. The full variable domain, with the rest looked up from reference TRBV28 and TRBJ1-1, is DVKVTQSSRYLVKRTGEKVFLECVQDMDHENMFWYRQDPGLGLRLIYFSYDVKMKEKGDIPEGYSVSREKKERFSLILESASTNQTSMYLCASSPDSDTEAFFGQGTRLTVV.

In the case of this clonotype: A much larger clonotype is one base distant, so this may be a read error. The V call is TRBV7-2, the J call TRBJ2-5, with D maybe TRBD2 (5 bases). The CDR3 consists of 14 residues. Germline-derived CDR1 and CDR2 are SGHTA and FQGNSA. V shed 6 bases and J shed 1 base, with 12 bases lying between them. The CDR3 nucleotides are TGTGCCAGCAGTTTATGGAGGAGCCAAGAGACCCAGTACTTC. Encoded protein: CASSLWRSQETQYF.

V is TRBV10-3 and J is TRBJ1-1, with 7 bases that match TRBD1. After removal of 3 bases from V and 7 bases from J, the junction contained 8 bases not matched to a gene. This CDR3 contains 14 residues. CDR1 is ENHRY, CDR2 SYGVKD, per germline. The CDR3 DNA reads as TGTGCCATCAGTGAACAGGGGCTGGGGTTTGAAGCTTTCTTT. Encoded protein: CAISEQGLGFEAFF.

The chain employs TRBV5-4 and TRBJ2-2; TRBD2 matches at 13 bases. The CDR3 spans 18 residues. V dropped 2 bases and J dropped 4; count of bases not matched to a gene: 8. Germline V gives CDR1 SGHNT, CDR2 YYREEE (reference sequence). The CDR3 sequence is CASSFSGTSGAGTGELFF. The CDR3 nucleotides are TGTGCCAGCAGCTTTTCCGGGACTAGCGGGGCGGGCACCGGGGAGCTGTTTTTT.

This clonotype occurred a few times. The gene calls are TRBV5-1 and TRBJ2-1; 7 nucleotides agree with TRBD2. The V gene's germline CDR1 is SGHRS and CDR2 YFSETQ. This CDR3 region has 14 residues. Trimming at V came to 4 bases and at J to 4 bases, leaving 5 bases not matched to a gene. CDR3: CASSPSGAYNEQFF. DNA for the CDR3: TGCGCCAGCAGCCCTAGCGGTGCTTACAATGAGCAGTTCTTC.

This clonotype was seen many times. The V gene is TRBV20-1, the J gene TRBJ2-7; D unclear. Per germline, CDR1 DFQATT and CDR2 SNEGSKA (reference sequence). Trimming cost V 7 bases and J 0 bases, with 13 bases left between them. CDR3 size: 13 residues. The CDR3 DNA sequence: TGCAGTGTAAAAGCGCCGAGCTCCTACGAGCAGTACTTC. Its protein product is CSVKAPSSYEQYF.

This clonotype was detected ten times or more. The CDR3, as DNA: TGTGCCAGCAGCTTGCGACCGTTACTTAACACCGGGGAGCTGTTTTTT. Encoded protein: CASSLRPLLNTGELFF. V is TRBV7-9 and J is TRBJ2-2, with D hard to call. V was clipped by 3 bases and J by 2 bases, with 13 bases between them. CDR1 is SEHNR, CDR2 FQNEAQ, per germline (reference sequence). The CDR3 has 16 amino acids.

J is TRBJ1-5 and V is TRBV19; 9 nucleotides match TRBD1. Germline CDR1 and CDR2: LNHDA and SQIVND (reference sequence). The CDR3 loop spans 15 amino acids. Trimming took 8 bases from V and 0 from J; bases not matched to a gene: 5. The DNA of the CDR3 is TGTGCCAGTCAGGACAGGGGTTATAGCAATCAGCCCCAGCATTTT. As protein: CASQDRGYSNQPQHF.

In its sample, this clonotype was seen many times. The chain joins TRBV29-1 to TRBJ2-7, with 8 bases identical to TRBD1. J lost 6 bases, V lost 0 bases, and 4 bases had no gene match. The CDR3 extends over 13 amino acids. Looked up from germline, CDR1 is SQVTM and CDR2 is ANQGSEA. The CDR3 region has the DNA TGCAGCGTTGAAGAGGCCAGGGGGCTCGAGCAGTACTTC. Its protein product is CSVEEARGLEQYF.

In this sample, this clonotype turned up many times. This CDR3 reads CASSLVRVYEQYF. CDR3 nucleotides: TGTGCCAGCAGCCTCGTCAGGGTATACGAGCAGTACTTC. This chain joins TRBV7-2 and TRBJ2-7; perhaps TRBD1 as D (5 bases). CDR1 and CDR2 from the germline V gene are SGHTA and FQGNSA. CDR3 length: 13 residues. The V gene lost 5 bases and the J gene lost 4 bases, with 12 bases spanning the gap.

This clonotype was seen at least ten times. This rearrangement joins TRBV12-3 or TRBV12-4 to TRBJ1-2, with TRBD1 as a possible D gene (5 bases). V was clipped by 6 bases and J by 0 bases, with 11 bases between them. The CDR3 loop spans 14 amino acids. The CDR3 sequence: CASRPRGANYGYTF. The DNA of the CDR3 is TGTGCCAGCAGGCCCCGGGGGGCTAACTATGGCTACACCTTC.

Written as DNA, the CDR3 is TGTGCCAGCAGTAAGGGGACAGGGAGTTACACTGAAGCTTTCTTT. This codes for CASSKGTGSYTEAFF. The chain carries TRBV28 and TRBJ1-1; 9 bases match TRBD1. V lost 5 bases to trimming and J lost 3 bases; unmatched junction nucleotides: 7. CDR3 length equals 15 residues. Germline V gene data show CDR1 as MDHEN and CDR2 as SYDVKM.